The T cell receptor beta chain under discussion was sequenced for a study of cytomegalovirus exposure and HLA in healthy donors. Study as a whole: Across under 450 genotyped donors, more than 75% landed in the Caucasian-associated ancestry cluster.

13 Jbeta primers and 60 Vbeta primers were used for the PCR. Here immunoSEQ multiplex PCR was the method, and the copy in TCRdb shows in-frame clones only, minus some. The sample has fewer than 200,000 clones, 75% to 85% seen once. Comment on this clone: At one boundary the junction diverges from the germline segment, which might be a read error.

There are 16 residues in the CDR3. The germline gives CDR1 SGDLS, CDR2 YYNGEE. This chain uses TRBV9 with TRBJ1-6, with D possibly TRBD1 on 5 matching bases. Specimen: PBMCs. The clonotype comes from a woman younger than 35 in good health and CMV-seronegative. CDR3 region: CASSPQPGEVGSPPHF. CDR3 DNA sequence: TGTGCCAGCAGCCCCCAGCCGGGGGAAGTAGGTTCACCCCCCCACTTT.